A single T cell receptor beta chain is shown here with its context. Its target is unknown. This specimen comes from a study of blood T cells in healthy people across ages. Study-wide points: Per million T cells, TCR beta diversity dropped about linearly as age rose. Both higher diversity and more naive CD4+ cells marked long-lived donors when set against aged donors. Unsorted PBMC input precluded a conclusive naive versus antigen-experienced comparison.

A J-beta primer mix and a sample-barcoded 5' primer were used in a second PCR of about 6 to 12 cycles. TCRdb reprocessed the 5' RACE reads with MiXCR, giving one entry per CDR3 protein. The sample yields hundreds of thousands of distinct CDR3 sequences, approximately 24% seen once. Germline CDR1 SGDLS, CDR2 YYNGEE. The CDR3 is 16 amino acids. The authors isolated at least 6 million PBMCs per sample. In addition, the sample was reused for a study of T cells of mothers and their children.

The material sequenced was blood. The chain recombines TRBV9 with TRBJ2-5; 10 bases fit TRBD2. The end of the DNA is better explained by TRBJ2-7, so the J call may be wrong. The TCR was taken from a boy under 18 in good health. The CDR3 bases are TGTGCCAGCAGCGCCGGCACTAGCGGGGCCGCCTACGAGCAGTACTTC. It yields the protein CASSAGTSGAAYEQYF.